This T cell receptor beta chain was captured by sequencing in a study of graft-versus-host responses after intestinal transplantation. Using immunoSEQ multiplex PCR, the repertoire was profiled, and TCRdb retains in-frame clones only, with some absent. The data contain 88,000 or so clones, roughly nine tenths of them singletons. With respect to this clone: Antigen unknown.

The sample in question was unstimulated CD4+ T cells sorted from spleen or lymph node cells, obtained before intestinal transplant. The receptor comes from a human donor who received an intestinal transplant.

The CDR3 DNA reads as TGTGCCACCAGCAGAGATCTGGGGGCGCACACTGAAGCTTTCTTT. Residues: CATSRDLGAHTEAFF. The genes are TRBV15 and TRBJ1-1; maybe TRBD1 (6 bases). CDR1 is LNHNV, CDR2 YYDKDF, per germline (reference sequence). This CDR3 comprises 15 residues. The V end was cut by 0 bases, the J end by 3 bases, with 11 bases between. Full variable domain (outside the CDR3, taken from reference TRBV15 and TRBJ1-1): DAMVIQNPRYQVTQFGKPVTLSCSQTLNHNVMYWYQQKSSQAPKLLFHYYDKDFNNEADTPDNFQSRRPNTSFCFLDIRSPGLGDTAMYLCATSRDLGAHTEAFFGQGTRLTVV.